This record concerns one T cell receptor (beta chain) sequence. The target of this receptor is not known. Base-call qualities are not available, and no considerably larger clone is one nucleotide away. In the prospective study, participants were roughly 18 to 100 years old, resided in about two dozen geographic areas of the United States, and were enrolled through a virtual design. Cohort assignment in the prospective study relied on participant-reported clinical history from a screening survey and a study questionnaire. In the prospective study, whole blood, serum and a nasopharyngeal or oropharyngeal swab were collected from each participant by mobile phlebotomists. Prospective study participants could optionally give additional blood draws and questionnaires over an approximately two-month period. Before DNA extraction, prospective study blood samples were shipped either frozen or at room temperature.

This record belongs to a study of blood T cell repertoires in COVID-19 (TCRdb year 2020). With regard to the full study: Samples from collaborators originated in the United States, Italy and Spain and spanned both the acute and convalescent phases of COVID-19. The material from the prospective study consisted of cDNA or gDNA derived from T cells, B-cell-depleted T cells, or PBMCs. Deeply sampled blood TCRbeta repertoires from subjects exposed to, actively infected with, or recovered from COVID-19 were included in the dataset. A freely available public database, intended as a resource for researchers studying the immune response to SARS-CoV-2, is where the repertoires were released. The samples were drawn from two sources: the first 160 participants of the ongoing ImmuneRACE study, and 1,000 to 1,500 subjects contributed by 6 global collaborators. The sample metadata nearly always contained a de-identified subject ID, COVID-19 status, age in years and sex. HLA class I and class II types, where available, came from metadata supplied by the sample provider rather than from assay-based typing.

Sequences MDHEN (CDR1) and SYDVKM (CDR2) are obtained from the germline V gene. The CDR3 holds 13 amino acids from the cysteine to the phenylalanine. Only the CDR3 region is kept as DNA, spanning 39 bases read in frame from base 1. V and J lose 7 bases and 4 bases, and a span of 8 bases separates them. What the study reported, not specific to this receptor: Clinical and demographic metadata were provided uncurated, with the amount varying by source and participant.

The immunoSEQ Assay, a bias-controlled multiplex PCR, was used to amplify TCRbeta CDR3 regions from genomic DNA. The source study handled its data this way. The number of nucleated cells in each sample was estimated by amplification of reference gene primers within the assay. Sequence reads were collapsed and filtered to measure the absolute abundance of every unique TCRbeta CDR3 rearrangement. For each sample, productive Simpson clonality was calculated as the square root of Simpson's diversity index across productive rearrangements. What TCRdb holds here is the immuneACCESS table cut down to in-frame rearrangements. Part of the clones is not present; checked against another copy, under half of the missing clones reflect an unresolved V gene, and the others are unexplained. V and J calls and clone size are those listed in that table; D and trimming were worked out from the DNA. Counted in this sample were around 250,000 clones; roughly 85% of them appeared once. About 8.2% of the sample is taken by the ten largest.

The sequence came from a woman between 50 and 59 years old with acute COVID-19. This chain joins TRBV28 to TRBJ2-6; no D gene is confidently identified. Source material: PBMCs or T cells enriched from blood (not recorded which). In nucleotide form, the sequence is TGTGCCAGCAAAGATCGGGGGGCCAACGTCCTGACTTTC. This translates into CASKDRGANVLTF.